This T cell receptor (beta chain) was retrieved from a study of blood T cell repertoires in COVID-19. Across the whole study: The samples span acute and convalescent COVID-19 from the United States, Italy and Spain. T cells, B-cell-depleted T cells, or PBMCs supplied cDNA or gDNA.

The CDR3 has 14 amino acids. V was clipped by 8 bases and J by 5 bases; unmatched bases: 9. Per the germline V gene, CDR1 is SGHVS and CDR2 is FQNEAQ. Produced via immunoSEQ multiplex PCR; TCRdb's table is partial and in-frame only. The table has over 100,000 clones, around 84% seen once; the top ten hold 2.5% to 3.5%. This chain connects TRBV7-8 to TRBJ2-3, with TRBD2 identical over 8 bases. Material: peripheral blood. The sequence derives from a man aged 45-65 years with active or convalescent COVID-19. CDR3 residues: CASLGRGAEDTQYF. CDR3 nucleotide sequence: TGTGCCAGCCTTGGGCGGGGGGCCGAAGATACGCAGTATTTT.